Each of the 31 T cell receptor beta chains below was sequenced from the same sample in a study of shared clonotypes between healthy human individuals. Profiled with immunoSEQ multiplex PCR; TCRdb holds only in-frame clones, not every one. The table includes approximately 980,000 clones, over 60% detected once. The material sequenced was memory CD4+ T cells sorted from blood. The subset was: CD45RA-negative fraction. The receptors shown here come from a young man in good health.

The chain has TRBV30 and TRBJ2-6; the D is unclear. CDR1 GTSNPN and CDR2 SVGIG come from the germline V gene (reference sequence). Trimming stripped 2 bases from V and 2 bases from J, with 10 bases between. The CDR3 has 15 residues. The CDR3: CAWSPPSAGANVLTF. DNA of the CDR3: TGTGCCTGGAGTCCCCCCTCTGCTGGGGCCAACGTCCTGACTTTC.

The rearrangement joins TRBV7-9 to TRBJ1-1; possibly TRBD1 for D (5 bases). V was clipped by 1 base and J by 4 bases, with 13 bases between them. The CDR3 spans 15 residues. Germline V gene data show CDR1 as SEHNR and CDR2 as FQNEAQ (reference sequence). CDR3 bases: TGTGCCAGCAGCTTAGAAAGGGGTTTGGGCACTGAAGCTTTCTTT. Translating it yields CASSLERGLGTEAFF.

This rearrangement joins TRBV10-2 to TRBJ1-1; TRBD1 matches 8 bases. CDR1 WSHSY and CDR2 SAAADI come from the germline V gene. This CDR3 has 14 residues. The trim removed 6 bases at V and 0 bases at J, leaving 3 bases unmatched. Here the CDR3 DNA reads TGCGCCAGCAGGGGACAGGCGTTGAACACTGAAGCTTTCTTT. Protein sequence: CASRGQALNTEAFF.

The V and J genes are TRBV30 and TRBJ1-3, with D perhaps TRBD1 (5 bases). V was cut by 2 bases and J by 2 bases, with 13 bases left in between. Looked up from germline, CDR1 is GTSNPN and CDR2 is SVGIG (reference sequence). The CDR3 totals 15 residues. The CDR3 spells CAWSPGRATGNTIYF. CDR3 in DNA: TGTGCCTGGAGTCCAGGCAGGGCCACTGGAAACACCATATATTTT.

J is TRBJ2-1 and V is TRBV5-4, with D hard to call. Germline V gives CDR1 SGHNT, CDR2 YYREEE (reference sequence). This CDR3 is built from 15 residues. V shed 5 bases and J shed 4 bases, with 16 bases lying between them. Written as DNA, the CDR3 is TGTGCCAGCAGTAACGGACCAACCAATTACAATGAGCAGTTCTTC. The encoded protein is CASSNGPTNYNEQFF.

This clone has only a few counts. The V and J genes are TRBV6-1 and TRBJ1-6; D remains ambiguous. Deletions cut 10 bases from V and 6 bases from J, with 13 bases between. The CDR3 has 13 residues. CDR1 MNHNS and CDR2 SASEGT come from the germline V gene. The CDR3 spells CATRPDRNSPLHF. CDR3 DNA: TGTGCCACCCGCCCCGATCGTAATTCACCCCTCCACTTT.

This clone occurred many times. In the same sample, other DNA sequences code for this CDR3. The chain employs TRBV7-2 and TRBJ1-3, with D perhaps matching TRBD1 (6 bases). The germline V and J ends were trimmed by 0 bases and 2 bases, with 8 bases remaining between them. The CDR3 totals 15 residues. Germline V CDR1 and CDR2: SGHTA, FQGNSA. The chain's CDR3 is CASSLAWGPGNTIYF. The CDR3 DNA is TGTGCCAGCAGCTTAGCTTGGGGGCCTGGAAACACCATATATTTT.

The chain couples TRBV29-1 to TRBJ2-7, with D hard to call. The length of the CDR3 is 15 residues. The V and J ends lost 4 bases and 0 bases respectively, with 16 bases between them. Germline V CDR1 and CDR2: SQVTM, ANQGSEA. Here the CDR3 DNA reads TGCAGCGTTGGGGCCGGGCCGAGGAGCTCCTACGAGCAGTACTTC. Its translation is CSVGAGPRSSYEQYF.

About this clone itself: Other DNA sequences from this sample encode an identical CDR3 as well. This chain links TRBV5-1 with TRBJ1-3, with 12 nucleotides matching TRBD1. V was clipped by 4 bases and J by 3 bases; unmatched bases: 5. The CDR3 is made up of 16 amino acids. Germline V gene lookup returns CDR1 SGHRS and CDR2 YFSETQ. This chain's CDR3 is CASSRGQGASGNTIYF. Here the CDR3 DNA reads TGCGCCAGCAGCAGGGGACAGGGGGCTAGTGGAAACACCATATATTTT. Looking up the rest from reference TRBV5-1 and TRBJ1-3 gives the full variable domain: KAGVTQTPRYLIKTRGQQVTLSCSPISGHRSVSWYQQTPGQGLQFLFEYFSETQRNKGNFPGRFSGRQFSNSRSEMNVSTLELGDSALYLCASSRGQGASGNTIYFGEGSWLTVV.

The genes are TRBV19 and TRBJ1-2; possible D gene TRBD1, 5 bases. The CDR3 is 13 residues long. V lost 5 bases and J lost 4, with 11 bases in between. Germline-derived CDR1 and CDR2 are LNHDA and SQIVND (reference sequence). The CDR3 spells CASSGALGYGYTF. In DNA form, the CDR3 reads TGTGCCAGTAGTGGGGCCTTGGGCTATGGCTACACCTTC.

This clone was counted only a few times. The chain employs TRBV6-4 and TRBJ1-6; tentative D call: TRBD1 (6 bases). With 2 bases removed from V and 10 bases from J, the gap between germline ends came to 12 bases. Germline loops: CDR1 MRHNA, CDR2 SNTAGT. The CDR3 sequence is 14 residues long. CDR3 residues: CASSDRGFGSPLHF. The CDR3, as DNA: TGTGCCAGCAGTGACAGGGGGTTCGGCTCACCCCTCCACTTT.

The V gene is TRBV5-1, the J gene TRBJ2-7; D is possibly TRBD1 (6 bases). The V end was cut by 5 bases, the J end by 5 bases, with 14 bases between. This CDR3 contains 13 residues. The germline CDR1 and CDR2 sequences are SGHRS and YFSETQ. Here the CDR3 DNA reads TGCGCCAGCAGTATCACAGGGTGGGACGAGCAGTACTTC. This translates into CASSITGWDEQYF.

J is TRBJ2-7 and V is TRBV2, with D unresolved. The V end was cut by 4 bases, the J end by 1 base, with 5 bases between. This CDR3 has 12 residues. CDR1 is SNHLY, CDR2 FYNNEI, per germline. The CDR3 reads CASSADSYEQYF. The CDR3, as DNA: TGTGCCAGCAGTGCAGATTCCTACGAGCAGTACTTC.

In regard to this clone: A read error is possible here, since a much larger clone lies one base away. This sample also contains other DNA sequences that code for the same CDR3. The gene calls are TRBV2 and TRBJ2-7; D is uncertain. CDR1 is SNHLY and CDR2 is FYNNEI in the germline V gene. The CDR3 consists of 11 residues. V gave up 6 bases and J gave up 2 bases, with 5 bases separating them. The CDR3 protein is CASSFAYEQYF. CDR3 sequence (DNA): TGTGCCAGCAGCTTTGCCTACGAGCAGTACTTC.

The chain combines TRBV6-4 with TRBJ2-3; D is perhaps TRBD2 (5 bases). The germline V gene has CDR1 MRHNA and CDR2 SNTAGT. Trimming removed 4 bases at V and 6 bases at J, with 11 bases between. CDR3 length: 13 residues. The CDR3 protein is CASSGGPRDTQYF. The DNA for the CDR3 is TGTGCCAGCAGTGGAGGGCCGAGGGATACGCAGTATTTT.

This clone has more than one count but fewer than ten. V usage is TRBV6-1 and J usage is TRBJ1-4; no clear D gene. The CDR3 has 16 residues. Germline values: CDR1 MNHNS, CDR2 SASEGT. V lost 3 bases and J 2 bases, leaving 13 bases between the germline ends. The CDR3 here is CASSDPGAGTNEKLFF. The CDR3 DNA follows: TGTGCCAGCAGTGACCCGGGAGCCGGCACTAATGAAAAACTGTTTTTT.

J is TRBJ1-5 and V is TRBV19; TRBD1 matches at 10 bases. J gave up 4 bases and V 6 bases, and 6 bases lay outside the gene matches. In germline, CDR1 is LNHDA, CDR2 SQIVND (reference sequence). The length of the CDR3 is 15 residues. DNA for the CDR3: TGTGCCAGTAGGAGCTCGGGACAGGGGAATCAGCCCCAGCATTTT. Residues: CASRSSGQGNQPQHF.

This clone was observed a few times. V and J are TRBV19 and TRBJ2-5; no firm D call. CDR1 LNHDA and CDR2 SQIVND come from the germline V gene (reference sequence). This CDR3 is built from 14 residues. Deletions cut 6 bases from V and 4 bases from J, with 15 bases between. The CDR3 region is CASRHGLRAETQYF. The DNA for the CDR3 is TGTGCCAGTAGACACGGCCTAAGGGCAGAGACCCAGTACTTC.

This clone was counted only a few times. J is TRBJ1-3 and V is TRBV4-3; D call uncertain. The CDR3 runs 14 residues. V was pared by 1 base and J by 2 bases, with 6 bases between. Germline V gene lookup returns CDR1 LGHNA and CDR2 YSLEER. This CDR3 is CASSQALAGNTIYF. The CDR3 nucleotides read TGCGCCAGCAGCCAAGCATTGGCTGGAAACACCATATATTTT.

This chain uses TRBV10-1 with TRBJ2-5; a weak D match, TRBD1 (5 bases). The ends were cut back, 2 bases at V and 3 bases at J, with 7 bases in the middle. Per germline, CDR1 WNHNN and CDR2 SYGVQD (reference sequence). The CDR3 has 13 residues. CDR3 in DNA: TGCGCCAGCAGTGAGCCAGGGAAAGAGACCCAGTACTTC. This gives the protein CASSEPGKETQYF.

This chain uses TRBV5-1 with TRBJ2-7; D is possibly TRBD2 (6 bases). This CDR3 region has 17 residues. The V gene's germline CDR1 is SGHRS and CDR2 YFSETQ. Trimming removed 1 base from V and 1 base from J, with 18 bases in between. Written as DNA, the CDR3 is TGCGCCAGCAGCTTGCCACCCGTGGGGGGTCCATCCTACGAGCAGTACTTC. It encodes CASSLPPVGGPSYEQYF.

The V call is TRBV21-1, the J call TRBJ1-5. TRBV21-1 is a known pseudogene. This CDR3 comprises 16 residues. The CDR3 DNA sequence: TGTGCCAGCAGCAAAGCAGGGAGACTCGGCAATCAGCCCCAGCATTTT. Its protein product is CASSKAGRLGNQPQHF.

The CDR3 DNA reads TGTGCTAGTGGCTATGGGGGGGCGAGCTCCTACGAGCAGTACTTC. Translating gives CASGYGGASSYEQYF. This chain uses TRBV12-5 with TRBJ2-7, with TRBD2 as a possible D gene (7 bases). This CDR3 has 15 residues. Germline V gene sequence: CDR1 LGHNT, CDR2 FRNRAP. V was shortened by 6 bases and J by 0 bases, with 15 bases between the two germline ends.

J is TRBJ2-5 and V is TRBV15; 7 bases align to TRBD2. Germline loops: CDR1 LNHNV, CDR2 YYDKDF (reference sequence). The CDR3 loop spans 15 amino acids. V dropped 5 bases and J dropped 4; count of bases not matched to a gene: 10. This chain's CDR3 is CATSPRAGVVETQYF. CDR3 DNA sequence: TGTGCCACCAGCCCTAGGGCGGGGGTGGTAGAGACCCAGTACTTC.

V is TRBV5-4 and J is TRBJ1-4; 7 bases agree with TRBD1. CDR3 length: 13 residues. Losses at the gene ends were 4 bases for V and 6 bases for J; bases not matched to a gene: 3. Per germline, CDR1 SGHNT and CDR2 YYREEE (reference sequence). Written as DNA, the CDR3 is TGTGCCAGCAGCCGGACAGGTGATGAAAAACTGTTTTTT. As protein: CASSRTGDEKLFF.

CDR3 nucleotide sequence: TGTGCCAGCAGCTTAATCCGACGGGGGAGCACAGATACGCAGTATTTT. Protein: CASSLIRRGSTDTQYF. The chain has TRBV11-2 and TRBJ2-3; perhaps TRBD2 as D (6 bases). The CDR3 spans 16 residues. Germline CDR1 and CDR2: SGHAT and FQNNGV. Trimming left V 2 bases short and J 0 bases short, with 12 bases between.

The genes are TRBV13 and TRBJ2-2; the D is unclear. CDR3 length equals 13 residues. V dropped 8 bases and J dropped 7 bases, with 14 bases sitting between them. CDR1 is PRHDT and CDR2 is FYEKMQ in the germline V gene (reference sequence). The CDR3 DNA reads as TGTGCCAGCGGGGAATCGCCCAACGGGGAGCTGTTTTTT. Encoded protein: CASGESPNGELFF.

This chain links TRBV6-5 with TRBJ1-5, with 7 bases aligning to TRBD1. J gave up 5 bases and V 8 bases, and 9 bases lay outside the gene matches. Germline loops: CDR1 MNHEY, CDR2 SVGAGI. The CDR3 is 14 residues long. DNA of the CDR3: TGTGCCAGCCGACCTTACAGGGGCGATCAGCCCCAGCATTTT. Translating gives CASRPYRGDQPQHF.

As to this clone: This same CDR3 is encoded by further DNA sequences in the sample. The chain is built from TRBV7-9 and TRBJ1-2, with 7 bases that match TRBD1. The ends lost 5 bases at V and 6 bases at J; junction bases unmatched: 3. The CDR3 is 12 residues long. CDR1 and CDR2 (germline): SEHNR, FQNEAQ (reference sequence). The CDR3 DNA reads as TGTGCCAGCAGCCCCCAGGGGGATGGCTACACCTTC. It specifies CASSPQGDGYTF. The whole variable domain, filled in from reference TRBV7-9 and TRBJ1-2, reads DTGVSQNPRHKITKRGQNVTFRCDPISEHNRLYWYRQTLGQGPEFLTYFQNEAQLEKSRLLSDRFSAERPKGSFSTLEIQRTEQGDSAMYLCASSPQGDGYTFGSGTRLTVV.

V is TRBV7-9 and J is TRBJ1-3; D remains unclear. Trimming pared 2 bases from V and 0 bases from J, leaving 5 bases between. There are 14 residues in the CDR3. CDR1 is SEHNR, CDR2 FQNEAQ, per germline (reference sequence). CDR3 sequence reads: CASSLTDSGNTIYF. The CDR3 DNA sequence: TGTGCCAGCAGCTTAACCGACTCTGGAAACACCATATATTTT. Looking up the rest from reference TRBV7-9 and TRBJ1-3 gives the full variable domain: DTGVSQNPRHKITKRGQNVTFRCDPISEHNRLYWYRQTLGQGPEFLTYFQNEAQLEKSRLLSDRFSAERPKGSFSTLEIQRTEQGDSAMYLCASSLTDSGNTIYFGEGSWLTVV.

V gene TRBV27 combines with J gene TRBJ1-2; TRBD1 might be the D (5 bases). Trimming took off 4 bases at V and 8 bases at J, with 14 bases between the two ends. Germline V gene data show CDR1 as MNHEY and CDR2 as SMNVEV (reference sequence). The CDR3 has 13 amino acids. CDR3 sequence: CASSSRDSRGYTF. The CDR3 DNA sequence: TGTGCCAGCAGTTCCCGGGACTCCCGGGGCTACACCTTC.